The next 6 T cell receptor beta chains were all read from a single sample in a study of OX40 agonist ivuxolimab in advanced cancers. The receptor library was made with the immunoSEQ multiplex PCR assay. TCRdb stores this immuneACCESS table with in-frame sequences only. Part of the clones is absent; in the studies checked, under half of the shortfall reflects unresolved V genes, and no reason is known for the rest. The sample yields about 70,000 clones; about 89% were counted once. The biggest ten clones account for approximately 2.1% of the sample. This material consisted of CD4+ or CD8+ T cells sorted from blood, taken in a trial of the OX40 agonist ivuxolimab. The receptors derive from an adult with an advanced solid tumor such as melanoma, head and neck, liver or kidney cancer.

This sequence joins TRBV5-1 and TRBJ2-1; 7 bases match TRBD1. CDR1 SGHRS and CDR2 YFSETQ come from the germline V gene. V was clipped by 4 bases and J by 8 bases; unmatched bases: 12. The CDR3 is 15 residues long. As DNA, the CDR3 is TGCGCCAGCAGCATAACAGGGGAATTGTGGGATGAGCAGTTCTTC. Translation gives CASSITGELWDEQFF.

The CDR3 nucleotides are TGTGCCAGCAGCTTGGCTCCAGAGAATTATGGCTACACCTTC. It encodes CASSLAPENYGYTF. The rearrangement joins TRBV5-6 to TRBJ1-2; D remains unclear. CDR1 SGHDT and CDR2 YYEEEE come from the germline V gene. CDR3 length: 14 amino acids. Trimming stripped 0 bases from V and 5 bases from J, with 11 bases between.

The genes are TRBV6-1 and TRBJ2-5; 9 positions match TRBD2. Unmatched junction bases numbered 5, after V lost 1 base and J lost 5 bases. From germline, CDR1 is MNHNS and CDR2 SASEGT. This CDR3 is 15 amino acids long. The CDR3 loop is CASSEEGLARETQYF. CDR3 in DNA: TGTGCCAGCAGTGAAGAGGGACTAGCCCGCGAGACCCAGTACTTC.

The rearrangement links TRBV15 to TRBJ2-5; 9 nucleotides agree with TRBD2. The V segment lost 6 bases and the J segment 1 base; nucleotides outside the gene matches: 12. CDR1 is LNHNV and CDR2 is YYDKDF in the germline V gene (reference sequence). CDR3 length: 17 amino acids. CDR3 residues: CATSKAWREGPQETQYF. The CDR3 region has the DNA TGTGCCACCAGTAAGGCCTGGCGGGAGGGTCCCCAAGAGACCCAGTACTTC.

This chain uses TRBV28 with TRBJ2-7; D remains ambiguous. The length of the CDR3 is 15 residues. Deletions cut 7 bases from V and 0 bases from J, with 16 bases between. Per germline, CDR1 MDHEN and CDR2 SYDVKM. The CDR3 bases are TGTGCCAGCACCCGACCCTCGGGTAGCTCCTACGAGCAGTACTTC. Amino acid sequence: CASTRPSGSSYEQYF.

The chain recombines TRBV2 with TRBJ2-3; D remains unclear. V gave up 10 bases and J gave up 3 bases, with 8 bases separating them. This CDR3 is 11 amino acids long. Germline CDR1 reads SNHLY; CDR2 reads FYNNEI. CDR3 in amino acids: CATERTDTQYF. In DNA form, the CDR3 reads TGTGCCACCGAGAGGACAGATACGCAGTATTTT.